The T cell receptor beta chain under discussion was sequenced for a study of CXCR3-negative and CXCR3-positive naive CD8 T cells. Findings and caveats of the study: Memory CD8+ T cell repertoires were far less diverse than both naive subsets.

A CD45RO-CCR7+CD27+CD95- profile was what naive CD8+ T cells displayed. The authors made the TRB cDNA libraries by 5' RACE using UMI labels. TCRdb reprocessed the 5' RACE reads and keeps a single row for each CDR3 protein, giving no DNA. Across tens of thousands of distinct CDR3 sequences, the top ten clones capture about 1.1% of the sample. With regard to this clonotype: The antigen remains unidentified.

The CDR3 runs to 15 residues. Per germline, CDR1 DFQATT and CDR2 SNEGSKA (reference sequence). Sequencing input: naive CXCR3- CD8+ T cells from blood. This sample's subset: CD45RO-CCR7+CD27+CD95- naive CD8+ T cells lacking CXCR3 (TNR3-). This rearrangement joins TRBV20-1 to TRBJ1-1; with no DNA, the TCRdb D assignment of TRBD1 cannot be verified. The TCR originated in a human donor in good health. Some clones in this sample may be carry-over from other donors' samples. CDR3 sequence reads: CSASDREGVGTEAFF.